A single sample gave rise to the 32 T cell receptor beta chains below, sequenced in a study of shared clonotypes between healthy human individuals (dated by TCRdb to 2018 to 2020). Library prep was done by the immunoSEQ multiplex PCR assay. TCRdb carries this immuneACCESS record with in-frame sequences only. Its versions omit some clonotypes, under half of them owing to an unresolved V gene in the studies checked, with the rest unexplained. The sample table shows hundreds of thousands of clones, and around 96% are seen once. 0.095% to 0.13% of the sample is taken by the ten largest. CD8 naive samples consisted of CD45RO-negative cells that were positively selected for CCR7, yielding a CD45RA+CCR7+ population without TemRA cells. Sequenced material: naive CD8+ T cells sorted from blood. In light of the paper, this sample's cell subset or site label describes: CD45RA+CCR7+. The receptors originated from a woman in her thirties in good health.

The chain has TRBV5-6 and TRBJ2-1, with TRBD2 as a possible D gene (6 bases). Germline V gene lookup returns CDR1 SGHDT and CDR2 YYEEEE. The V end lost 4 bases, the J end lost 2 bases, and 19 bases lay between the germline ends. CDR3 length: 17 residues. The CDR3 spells CASSPDAGPPAYNEQFF. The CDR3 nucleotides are TGTGCCAGCAGCCCCGACGCGGGACCGCCTGCCTACAATGAGCAGTTCTTC.

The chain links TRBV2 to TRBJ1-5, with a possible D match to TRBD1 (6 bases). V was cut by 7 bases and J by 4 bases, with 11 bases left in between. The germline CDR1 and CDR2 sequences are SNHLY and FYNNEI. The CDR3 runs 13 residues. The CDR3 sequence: CASTERGNQPQHF. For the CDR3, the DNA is TGTGCCAGCACCGAGAGGGGGAATCAGCCCCAGCATTTT.

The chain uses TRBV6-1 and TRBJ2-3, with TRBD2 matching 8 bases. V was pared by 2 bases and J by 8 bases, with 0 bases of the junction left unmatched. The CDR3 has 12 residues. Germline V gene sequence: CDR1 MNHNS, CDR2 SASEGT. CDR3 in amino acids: CASSERGGTQYF. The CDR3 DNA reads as TGTGCCAGCAGTGAACGGGGGGGTACGCAGTATTTT.

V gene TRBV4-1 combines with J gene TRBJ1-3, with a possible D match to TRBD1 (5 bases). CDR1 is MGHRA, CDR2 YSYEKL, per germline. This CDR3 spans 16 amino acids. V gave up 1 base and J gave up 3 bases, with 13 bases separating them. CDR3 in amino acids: CASSQVWGGFGNTIYF. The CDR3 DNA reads TGCGCCAGCAGCCAAGTATGGGGGGGGTTTGGAAACACCATATATTTT.

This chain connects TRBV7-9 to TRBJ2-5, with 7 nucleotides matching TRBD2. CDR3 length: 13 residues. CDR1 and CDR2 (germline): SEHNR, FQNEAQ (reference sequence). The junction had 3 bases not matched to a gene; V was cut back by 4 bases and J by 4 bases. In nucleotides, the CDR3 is TGTGCCAGCAGCTCGCCGGGGGGAGAGACCCAGTACTTC. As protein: CASSSPGGETQYF.

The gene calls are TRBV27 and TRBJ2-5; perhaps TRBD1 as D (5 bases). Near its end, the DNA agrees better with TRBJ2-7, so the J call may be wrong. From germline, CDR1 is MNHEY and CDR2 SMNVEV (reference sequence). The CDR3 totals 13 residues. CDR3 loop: CASRLQAPHEQYF. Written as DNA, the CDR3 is TGTGCCAGCAGATTACAGGCTCCCCACGAGCAGTACTTC.

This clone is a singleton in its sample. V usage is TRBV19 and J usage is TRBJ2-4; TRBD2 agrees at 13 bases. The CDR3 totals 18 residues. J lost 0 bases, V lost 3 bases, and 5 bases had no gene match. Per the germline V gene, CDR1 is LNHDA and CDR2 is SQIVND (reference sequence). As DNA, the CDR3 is TGTGCCAGTAGTATGGGACTAGCGGGGAACATAGCCAAAAACATTCAGTACTTC. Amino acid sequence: CASSMGLAGNIAKNIQYF.

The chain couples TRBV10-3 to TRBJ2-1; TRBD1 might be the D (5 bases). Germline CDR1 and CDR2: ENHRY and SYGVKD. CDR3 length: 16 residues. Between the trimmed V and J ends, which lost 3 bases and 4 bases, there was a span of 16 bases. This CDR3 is CAISDLDTGSYNEQFF. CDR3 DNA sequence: TGTGCCATCAGTGACCTGGACACCGGGTCTTACAATGAGCAGTTCTTC.

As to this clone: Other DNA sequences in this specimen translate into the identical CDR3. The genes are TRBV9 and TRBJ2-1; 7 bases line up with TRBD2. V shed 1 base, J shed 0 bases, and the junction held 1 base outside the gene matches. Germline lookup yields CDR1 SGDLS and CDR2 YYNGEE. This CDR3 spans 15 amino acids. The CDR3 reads CASSVSGISYNEQFF. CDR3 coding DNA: TGTGCCAGCAGCGTAAGCGGGATCTCCTACAATGAGCAGTTCTTC.

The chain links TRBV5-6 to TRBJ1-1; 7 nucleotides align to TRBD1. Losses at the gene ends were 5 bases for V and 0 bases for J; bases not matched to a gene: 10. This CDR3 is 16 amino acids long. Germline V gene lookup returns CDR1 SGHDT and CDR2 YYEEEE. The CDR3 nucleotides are TGTGCCAGCAGATCGCAGGGGGGGTCCATGAACACTGAAGCTTTCTTT. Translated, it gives CASRSQGGSMNTEAFF.

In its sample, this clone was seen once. DNA for the CDR3: TGTGCCAGCAGGTCAGGGAAATGGGACTCGATTGAATCCTACGAGCAGTACTTC. Amino acids: CASRSGKWDSIESYEQYF. V is TRBV28 and J is TRBJ2-7, with a tentative D call TRBD2 (6 bases). Per the germline V gene, CDR1 is MDHEN and CDR2 is SYDVKM. The CDR3 is 18 amino acids. Between the trimmed V and J ends, which lost 6 bases and 1 base, there was a span of 25 bases.

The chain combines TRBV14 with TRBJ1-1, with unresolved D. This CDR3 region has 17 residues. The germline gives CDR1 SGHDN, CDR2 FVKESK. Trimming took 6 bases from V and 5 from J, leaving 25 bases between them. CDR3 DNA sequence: TGTGCCAGCAGTCTAGCGGGAGAATTGGGTACCAAGACTGAAGCTTTCTTT. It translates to CASSLAGELGTKTEAFF.

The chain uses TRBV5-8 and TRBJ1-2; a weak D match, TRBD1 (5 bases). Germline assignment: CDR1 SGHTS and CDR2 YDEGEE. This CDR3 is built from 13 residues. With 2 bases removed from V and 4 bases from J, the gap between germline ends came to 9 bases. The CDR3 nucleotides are TGTGCCAGCAGCTTCGGCGGGGGCTATGGCTACACCTTC. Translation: CASSFGGGYGYTF.

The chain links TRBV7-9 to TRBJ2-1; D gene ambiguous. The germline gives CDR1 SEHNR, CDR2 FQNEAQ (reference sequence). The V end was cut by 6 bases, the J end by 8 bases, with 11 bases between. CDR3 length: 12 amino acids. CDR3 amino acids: CASSYSFHEQFF. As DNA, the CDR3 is TGTGCCAGCAGTTATAGTTTCCATGAGCAGTTCTTC. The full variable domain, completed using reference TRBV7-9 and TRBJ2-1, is DTGVSQNPRHKITKRGQNVTFRCDPISEHNRLYWYRQTLGQGPEFLTYFQNEAQLEKSRLLSDRFSAERPKGSFSTLEIQRTEQGDSAMYLCASSYSFHEQFFGPGTRLTVL.

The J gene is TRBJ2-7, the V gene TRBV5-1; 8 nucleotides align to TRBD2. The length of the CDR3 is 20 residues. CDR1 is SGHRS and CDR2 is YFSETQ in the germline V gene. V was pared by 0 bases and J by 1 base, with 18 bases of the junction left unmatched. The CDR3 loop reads CASSLDLFRTEAGESYEQYF. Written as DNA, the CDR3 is TGCGCCAGCAGCTTGGACCTTTTTCGGACAGAAGCGGGAGAATCCTACGAGCAGTACTTC.

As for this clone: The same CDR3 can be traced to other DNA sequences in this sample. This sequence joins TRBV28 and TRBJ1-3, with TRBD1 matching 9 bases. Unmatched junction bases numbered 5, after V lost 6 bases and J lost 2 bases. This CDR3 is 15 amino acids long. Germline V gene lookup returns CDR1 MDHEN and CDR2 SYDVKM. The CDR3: CASSPTGGTGNTIYF. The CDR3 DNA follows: TGTGCCAGCAGCCCGACAGGGGGAACTGGAAACACCATATATTTT.

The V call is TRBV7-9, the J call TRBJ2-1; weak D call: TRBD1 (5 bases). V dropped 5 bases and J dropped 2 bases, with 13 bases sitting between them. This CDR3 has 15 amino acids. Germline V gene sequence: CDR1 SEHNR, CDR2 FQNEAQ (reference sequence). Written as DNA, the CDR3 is TGTGCCAGCAGCCGAGACAGTAGACCCTACAATGAGCAGTTCTTC. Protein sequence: CASSRDSRPYNEQFF.

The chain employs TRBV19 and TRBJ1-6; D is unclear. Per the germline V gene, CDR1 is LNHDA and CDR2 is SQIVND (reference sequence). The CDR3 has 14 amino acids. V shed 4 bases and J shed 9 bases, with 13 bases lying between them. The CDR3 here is CASSSAAAGSPLHF. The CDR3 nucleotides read TGTGCCAGTAGTAGCGCCGCCGCGGGTTCACCCCTCCACTTT.

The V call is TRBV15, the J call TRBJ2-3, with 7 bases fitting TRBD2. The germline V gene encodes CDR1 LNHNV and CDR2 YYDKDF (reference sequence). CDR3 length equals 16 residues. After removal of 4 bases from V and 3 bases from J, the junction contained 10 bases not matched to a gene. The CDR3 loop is CATSIYGGEETDTQYF. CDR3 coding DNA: TGTGCCACCAGCATTTATGGGGGGGAGGAGACAGATACGCAGTATTTT.

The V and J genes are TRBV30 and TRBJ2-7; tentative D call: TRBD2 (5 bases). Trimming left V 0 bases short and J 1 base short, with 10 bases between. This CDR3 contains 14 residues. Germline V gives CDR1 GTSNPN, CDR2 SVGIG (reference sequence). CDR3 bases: TGTGCCTGGAGTGTACCTAGCTATTCCTACGAGCAGTACTTC. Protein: CAWSVPSYSYEQYF.

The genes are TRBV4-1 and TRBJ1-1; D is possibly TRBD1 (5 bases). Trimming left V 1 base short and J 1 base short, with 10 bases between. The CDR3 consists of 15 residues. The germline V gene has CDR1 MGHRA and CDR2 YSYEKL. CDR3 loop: CASSQGQGTNTEAFF. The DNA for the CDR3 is TGCGCCAGCAGCCAAGGTCAGGGTACGAACACTGAAGCTTTCTTT.

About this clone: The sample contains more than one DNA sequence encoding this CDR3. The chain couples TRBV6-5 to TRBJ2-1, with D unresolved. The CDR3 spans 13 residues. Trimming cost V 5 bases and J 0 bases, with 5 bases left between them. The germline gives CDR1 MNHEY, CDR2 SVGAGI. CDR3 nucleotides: TGTGCCAGCAGTACGAGCTCCTACAATGAGCAGTTCTTC. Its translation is CASSTSSYNEQFF.

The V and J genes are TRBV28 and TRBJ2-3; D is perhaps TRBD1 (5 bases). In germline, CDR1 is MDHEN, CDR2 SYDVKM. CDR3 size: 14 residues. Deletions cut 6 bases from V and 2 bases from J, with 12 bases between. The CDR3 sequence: CASSVDSLTDTQYF. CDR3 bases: TGTGCCAGCAGCGTCGACAGTCTCACAGATACGCAGTATTTT.

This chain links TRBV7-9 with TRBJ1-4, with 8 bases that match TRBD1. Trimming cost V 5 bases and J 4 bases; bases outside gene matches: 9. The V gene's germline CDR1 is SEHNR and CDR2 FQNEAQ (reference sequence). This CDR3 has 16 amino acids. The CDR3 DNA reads TGTGCCAGCAGCAGAAGGACAGACAGGGGTAATGAAAAACTGTTTTTT. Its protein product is CASSRRTDRGNEKLFF.

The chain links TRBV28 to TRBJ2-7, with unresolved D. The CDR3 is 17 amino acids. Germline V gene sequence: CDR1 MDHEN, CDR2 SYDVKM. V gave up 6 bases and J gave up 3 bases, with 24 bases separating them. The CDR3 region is CASSPAIDRGTFYEQYF. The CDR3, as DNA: TGTGCCAGCAGCCCCGCCATCGACCGAGGAACCTTCTACGAGCAGTACTTC.

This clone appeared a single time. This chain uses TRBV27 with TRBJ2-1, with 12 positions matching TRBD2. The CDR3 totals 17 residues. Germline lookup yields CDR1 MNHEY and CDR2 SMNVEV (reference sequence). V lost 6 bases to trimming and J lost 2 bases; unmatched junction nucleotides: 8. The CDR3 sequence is CASSRGLAGGTYNEQFF. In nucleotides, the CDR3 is TGTGCCAGCAGCAGGGGACTAGCGGGTGGCACCTACAATGAGCAGTTCTTC.

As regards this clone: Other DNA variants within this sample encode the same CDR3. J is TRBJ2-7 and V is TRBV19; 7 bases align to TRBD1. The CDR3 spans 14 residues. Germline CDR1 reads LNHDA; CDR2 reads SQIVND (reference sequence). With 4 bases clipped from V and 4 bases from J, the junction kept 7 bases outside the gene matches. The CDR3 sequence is CASSTRDSGYEQYF. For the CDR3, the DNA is TGTGCCAGTAGTACTCGGGACAGCGGTTACGAGCAGTACTTC.

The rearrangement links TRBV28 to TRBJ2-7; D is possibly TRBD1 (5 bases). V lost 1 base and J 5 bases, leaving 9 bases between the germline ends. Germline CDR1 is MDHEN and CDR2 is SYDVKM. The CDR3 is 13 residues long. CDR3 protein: CASSLSRAHEQYF. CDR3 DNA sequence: TGTGCCAGCAGTTTATCCAGGGCTCACGAGCAGTACTTC. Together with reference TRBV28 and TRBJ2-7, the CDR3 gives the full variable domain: DVKVTQSSRYLVKRTGEKVFLECVQDMDHENMFWYRQDPGLGLRLIYFSYDVKMKEKGDIPEGYSVSREKKERFSLILESASTNQTSMYLCASSLSRAHEQYFGPGTRLTVT.

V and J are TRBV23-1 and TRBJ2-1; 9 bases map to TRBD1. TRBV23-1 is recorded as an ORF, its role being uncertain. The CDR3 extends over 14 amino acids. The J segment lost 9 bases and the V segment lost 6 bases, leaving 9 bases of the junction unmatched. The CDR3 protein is CASSQQGAVTEQFF. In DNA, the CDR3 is TGCGCCAGCAGCCAACAGGGGGCAGTTACTGAGCAGTTCTTC.

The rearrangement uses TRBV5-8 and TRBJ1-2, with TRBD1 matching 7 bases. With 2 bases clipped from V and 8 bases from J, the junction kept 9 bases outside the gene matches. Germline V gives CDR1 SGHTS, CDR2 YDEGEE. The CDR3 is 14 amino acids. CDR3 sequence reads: CASSFTGEPGGYTF. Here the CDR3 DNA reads TGTGCCAGCAGCTTCACAGGGGAGCCGGGGGGCTACACCTTC. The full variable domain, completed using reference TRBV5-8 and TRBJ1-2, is EAGVTQSPTHLIKTRGQQATLRCSPISGHTSVYWYQQALGLGLQFLLWYDEGEERNRGNFPPRFSGRQFPNYSSELNVNALELEDSALYLCASSFTGEPGGYTFGSGTRLTVV.

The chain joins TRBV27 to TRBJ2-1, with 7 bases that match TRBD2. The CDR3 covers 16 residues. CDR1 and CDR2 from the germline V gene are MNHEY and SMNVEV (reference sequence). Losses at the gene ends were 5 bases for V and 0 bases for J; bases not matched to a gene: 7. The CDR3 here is CASSGLAVSSYNEQFF. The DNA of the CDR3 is TGTGCCAGCAGTGGGCTAGCGGTAAGCTCCTACAATGAGCAGTTCTTC.

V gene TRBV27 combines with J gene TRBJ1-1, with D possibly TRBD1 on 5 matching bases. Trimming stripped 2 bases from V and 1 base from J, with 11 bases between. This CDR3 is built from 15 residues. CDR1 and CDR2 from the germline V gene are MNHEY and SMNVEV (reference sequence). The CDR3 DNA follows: TGTGCCAGCAGTTTAACCCAGGGAAGGAACACTGAAGCTTTCTTT. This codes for CASSLTQGRNTEAFF.